Listed below are T cell receptor beta chains from one sample, sequenced in a study of blood T cell repertoires in COVID-19. Data came from immunoSEQ multiplex PCR; TCRdb stores just in-frame clones and leaves some out. The repertoire includes 150,000 to 170,000 clones, roughly 80% of them detected once, and 29% sits in the top ten. The sample taken for sequencing was peripheral blood. The source is an older woman with acute or convalescent COVID-19. Each CDR3 is given with its conserved first and last residue.

TRBJ1-2	TRBV7-8	CASSLATGNALYGYTF
TRBJ1-2	TRBV6-5	CASSQPYSNYGYTF
TRBJ2-2	TRBV3-1/TRBV3-2	CASSQPGTGVGTGELFF
TRBJ2-1	TRBV7-8	CASSPTGTASYNEQFF
TRBJ1-1	TRBV7-3	CASRPGQPTEAFF
TRBJ1-5	TRBV6-6	CASRRTQGTTSNQPQHF
TRBJ1-5	TRBV19	CAGSQGGYQPQHF
TRBJ1-3	TRBV7-8	CASSLVPDSRNTIYF
TRBJ2-7	TRBV27	CASSPWTGDHEQYF
TRBJ1-5	TRBV18	CASSPRQEALAQHF
TRBJ2-7	TRBV2	CASSWAPGSYEQYF
TRBJ2-3	TRBV5-8	CASSPGAGLTDTQYF
TRBJ2-2	TRBV5-1	CASTQDSLNTGELFF
TRBJ1-2	TRBV7-9	CASSLGQNYGYTF
TRBJ1-4	TRBV3-1/TRBV3-2	CASSPNTLVSGEKLFF
TRBJ2-5	TRBV19	CASSKPRTSGGAGETQYF
TRBJ1-3	TRBV5-1	CASSLTGNTGNTIYF
TRBJ1-4	TRBV5-1	CASSLAGGDEKLFF
TRBJ1-1	TRBV2	CASKGGAMNTEAFF
TRBJ1-5	TRBV2	CASSKTGTNQPQHF
TRBJ1-4	TRBV28	CASSTRQGAVEKLFF